The rows below give T cell receptor beta chains drawn from one sample of a study of CD8 T cells in ankylosing spondylitis. TCRdb recomputed calls from the 5' RACE reads with MiXCR, one row per CDR3 protein. The sample has a few hundred thousand distinct CDR3 sequences, roughly 18% seen once; the top ten hold around 33%. Sequencing was performed on blood, either unsorted or a sorted T cell fraction (not recorded which). These TCRs come from a male donor with ankylosing spondylitis or in good health (not recorded which). CDR3s include the opening cysteine and the closing phenylalanine or tryptophan. Each record gives: V gene, J gene, clone size, D gene, CDR3 DNA, CDR3 protein. D genes are given only for firm matches. Where a row states a size, it is once, few, many or the class of an expanded clone; other rows omit it.

v_call: TRBV27
j_call: TRBJ2-2
clone_size: NA
d_call: TRBD1
cdr3_nt: TGTGCCAGCAGTTTGGTACAGGGGGCCACCGGGGAGCTGTTTTTT
cdr3_aa: CASSLVQGATGELFF

v_call: TRBV4-2
j_call: TRBJ2-2
clone_size: few
d_call: NA
cdr3_nt: TGTGCCAGCAGCCAAGTCGGCAGGGACGCAATCGGGGAGCTGTTTTTT
cdr3_aa: CASSQVGRDAIGELFF

v_call: TRBV5-1
j_call: TRBJ2-7
clone_size: few
d_call: TRBD2
cdr3_nt: TGCGCCAGCAGCTTTGACCGAGCGAGCGGGACTTACGAGCAGTACTTC
cdr3_aa: CASSFDRASGTYEQYF

v_call: TRBV4-2
j_call: TRBJ2-1
clone_size: NA
d_call: TRBD2
cdr3_nt: TGTGCCAGCAGCCAAGGGACTAGCAGGCATGAGCAGTTCTTC
cdr3_aa: CASSQGTSRHEQFF

v_call: TRBV28
j_call: TRBJ2-5
clone_size: few
d_call: NA
cdr3_nt: TGTGCCAGCAGTCCGCGGACAGTTGAGGAGACCCAGTACTTC
cdr3_aa: CASSPRTVEETQYF

v_call: TRBV28
j_call: TRBJ2-2
clone_size: NA
d_call: NA
cdr3_nt: TGTGCCAGCAGTTTGTGGGCAGGAAACACCGGGGAGCTGTTTTTT
cdr3_aa: CASSLWAGNTGELFF

v_call: TRBV10-2
j_call: TRBJ1-3
clone_size: NA
d_call: NA
cdr3_nt: TGCGCCAGCAGCTATGAATCCCCCTACGGCCCCGGAAACACCATATATTTT
cdr3_aa: CASSYESPYGPGNTIYF

v_call: TRBV27
j_call: TRBJ2-7
clone_size: once
d_call: NA
cdr3_nt: TGTGCCAGCAGTTTGGGGGTGGCGGAGGTGGCCTACGAGCAGTACTTC
cdr3_aa: CASSLGVAEVAYEQYF

v_call: TRBV13
j_call: TRBJ2-7
clone_size: once
d_call: NA
cdr3_nt: TGTGCCAGCAGCACAACACTAGACTACGAGCAGTACTTC
cdr3_aa: CASSTTLDYEQYF

v_call: TRBV3-1
j_call: TRBJ2-7
clone_size: few
d_call: NA
cdr3_nt: TGTGCCAGCAGCCAACCCGGGGCGGTTGGTCGCTCCTACGAGCAGTACTTC
cdr3_aa: CASSQPGAVGRSYEQYF

v_call: TRBV20-1
j_call: TRBJ2-7
clone_size: few
d_call: NA
cdr3_nt: TGCAGTGCCCCCGACACAAGCTCCTACGAGCAGTACTTC
cdr3_aa: CSAPDTSSYEQYF

v_call: TRBV7-8
j_call: TRBJ1-2
clone_size: few
d_call: NA
cdr3_nt: TGTGCCAGCAGCTTAGAGGACGGGGAAGGGGTCGGCTACACCTTC
cdr3_aa: CASSLEDGEGVGYTF

v_call: TRBV7-9
j_call: TRBJ2-1
clone_size: NA
d_call: NA
cdr3_nt: TGTGCCAGCAACAGCCGGAGCGGGACAGAGGTGTTCTTC
cdr3_aa: CASNSRSGTEVFF

v_call: TRBV7-7
j_call: TRBJ1-3
clone_size: NA
d_call: TRBD1
cdr3_nt: TGTGCTAGCAGCTTGGGGACAGGGTCCAGCGATGGAAACACCATATATTTT
cdr3_aa: CASSLGTGSSDGNTIYF

v_call: TRBV10-3
j_call: TRBJ2-3
clone_size: many
d_call: TRBD1
cdr3_nt: TGTGCCATCACAGAGGACAGGGCAATTACAGATACGCAGTATTTT
cdr3_aa: CAITEDRAITDTQYF

v_call: TRBV12-3/TRBV12-4
j_call: TRBJ2-7
clone_size: many
d_call: TRBD2
cdr3_nt: TGTGCCAGCAGTCCCCCCCGGGGGGTTGAGATCGACGAGCAGTACTTC
cdr3_aa: CASSPPRGVEIDEQYF